Listed below are T cell receptor beta chains from one sample, sequenced in a study of shared clonotypes between healthy human individuals. Sequencing used immunoSEQ multiplex PCR; TCRdb keeps in-frame clones, though not all of them. The table has fewer than 850,000 clones, about three quarters seen once. Sequences were obtained from memory CD4+ T cells sorted from blood. The origin of the receptors is a woman aged 30 to 39 in good health. The CDR3 runs from the conserved cysteine through the conserved F or W. The order of the fields is CDR3 protein, CDR3 DNA, J gene, clone size, D gene, V gene, CDR3 length. A D gene is named only where the DNA matches it firmly. Only some rows state a clone size, as once, few, many or a class for expanded clones.

CAIGRVPYGYTF TGTGCCATAGGAAGGGTTCCTTATGGCTACACCTTC TRBJ1-2 few . TRBV28 12
CASSTGIANYGYTF TGTGCCAGCAGCACAGGTATAGCTAACTATGGCTACACCTTC TRBJ1-2 . . TRBV5-4 14
CASSALTRVGADTQYF TGTGCCAGCAGTGCCCTTACCCGGGTAGGGGCAGATACGCAGTATTTT TRBJ2-3 . . TRBV6-1 16
CSVEDNQAAGTQYF TGCAGCGTTGAAGATAACCAGGCTGCGGGTACGCAGTATTTT TRBJ2-3 . . TRBV29-1 14
CTSSLDSPTYEQYF TGCACCAGCAGCCTGGACAGCCCCACCTACGAGCAGTACTTC TRBJ2-7 . . TRBV1 14
CASSLNAGSYEQYF TGTGCCAGCAGCTTAAATGCGGGTTCCTACGAGCAGTACTTC TRBJ2-7 . . TRBV7-2 14
CASSPPGHGEQYF TGTGCCAGCTCACCCCCGGGCCACGGAGAGCAGTACTTC TRBJ2-7 . . TRBV18 13
CASSSPSGGSYEQYF TGCGCCAGCAGTTCCCCTAGCGGGGGATCCTACGAGCAGTACTTC TRBJ2-7 . TRBD2 TRBV10-2 15
CASSIPGVGGNTIYF TGTGCCAGCAGCATTCCAGGGGTTGGTGGAAACACCATATATTTT TRBJ1-3 many . TRBV21-1 15
CASSPTGRGDTGELFF TGTGCCAGCAGCCCGACGGGCAGGGGGGATACCGGGGAGCTGTTTTTT TRBJ2-2 few . TRBV5-6 16
CASIRSRGQPQHF TGTGCCAGCATCCGATCAAGGGGCCAGCCCCAGCATTTT TRBJ1-5 . . TRBV6-6 13
CASSPTSGYYNEQFF TGTGCCAGCAGCCCAACTAGCGGGTACTACAATGAGCAGTTCTTC TRBJ2-1 . TRBD2 TRBV7-3 15
CASSPPGQLNTEAFF TGTGCCAGCTCACCCCCTGGACAGCTGAACACTGAAGCTTTCTTT TRBJ1-1 . . TRBV18 15
CASSFKGLSNQPQHF TGTGCCAGCAGTTTTAAGGGGCTAAGCAATCAGCCCCAGCATTTT TRBJ1-5 . . TRBV27 15
CASSSEGLRRGDTQYF TGTGCCAGCAGCTCAGAAGGACTCCGCCGGGGGGATACGCAGTATTTT TRBJ2-3 . . TRBV7-9 16
CAWRTGGSGNTIYF TGTGCCTGGAGGACAGGGGGCTCTGGAAACACCATATATTTT TRBJ1-3 . TRBD1 TRBV30 14
CASSPGQGVDNEQFF TGTGCCAGCAGTCCCGGACAGGGGGTAGACAATGAGCAGTTCTTC TRBJ2-1 . TRBD1 TRBV28 15
CASSLEQGIRAFF TGTGCCAGCAGCTTAGAGCAAGGAATTCGAGCTTTCTTT TRBJ1-1 . . TRBV11-2 13
CASSLDPNQPQHF TGTGCCAGCAGCTTAGATCCGAATCAGCCCCAGCATTTT TRBJ1-5 . . TRBV7-9 13
CASSPTGTGDHGYTF TGTGCCAGCAGTCCTACCGGGACAGGGGATCATGGCTACACCTTC TRBJ1-2 few TRBD1 TRBV28 15
CASSFDRGANTIYF TGTGCCAGCAGTTTCGACAGGGGGGCAAACACCATATATTTT TRBJ1-3 . TRBD1 TRBV6-5 14
CAWSRGTVEQPQHF TGTGCCTGGAGTAGGGGGACCGTCGAACAGCCCCAGCATTTT TRBJ1-5 few . TRBV30 14
CASSRTGADEQFF TGTGCCAGCAGCCGGACAGGGGCAGATGAGCAGTTCTTC TRBJ2-1 . TRBD1 TRBV5-6 13